This note documents a single T cell receptor (beta chain) sequence. The authors ran a second PCR of roughly 6 to 11 cycles using a sample-barcoded 5' primer and a J-beta primer mix. MiXCR, run by TCRdb on the 5' RACE reads, gives a single entry per CDR3 protein. Seen here are around 1,500,000 distinct CDR3 sequences, 25% to 30% observed once, and the top ten hold roughly 8%. This specimen comes from a study of blood T cells in healthy people across ages. V lost 6 bases to trimming and J lost 5 bases; unmatched junction nucleotides: 5. Germline assignment: CDR1 SNHLY and CDR2 FYNNEI. The CDR3 has 15 residues.

The sequenced sample consisted of blood. The chain joins TRBV2 to TRBJ2-1; 12 bases line up with TRBD1. This receptor was identified in a woman aged 25-40 years in good health. CDR3 nucleotides: TGTGCCAGCAGAGCCGGGACAGGGGGCAACAATGAGCAGTTCTTC. It yields the protein CASRAGTGGNNEQFF.